Many counts were recorded for the clone carrying this TCR beta chain. The antigen is not known. The entry originates in a study of T cells in Graves' hyperthyroidism and ophthalmopathy. Across the whole study: Peripheral blood draws took place at initial diagnosis, ahead of any treatment.

Study-wide points: Prediction of ophthalmopathy progression came a median roughly 6.6 months pre-onset.

Stable hyperthyroidism: no ophthalmopathy progression over 18 months of follow-up. Those patients with uncontrolled infection, other autoimmune disease, pregnancy or lactation were excluded. V dropped 2 bases and J dropped 3 bases, with 10 bases sitting between them. Germline CDR1 LGHDT, CDR2 YNNKEL (reference sequence). The CDR3 runs to 14 residues. It was RNA transcripts that yielded the amplified TCR beta CDR3 regions. Using the HTBI primer set, a first-round RT-PCR was run on the TCR CDR3. TCRdb re-derived calls from the multiplex PCR reads in MiXCR, one entry per CDR3 protein. The profile shows around 300,000 distinct CDR3 sequences, roughly 13% of them singletons.

The genes are TRBV3-1 and TRBJ2-5; D might be TRBD1 (6 bases). Sequenced input: blood. This receptor was taken from a woman between 40 and 55 years old with Graves' hyperthyroidism. CDR3: CASSQLAGEETQYF. The CDR3 DNA follows: TGTGCCAGCAGCCAACTAGCAGGGGAAGAGACCCAGTACTTC.